This TCR beta chain was observed in a study of regulatory T cells in long-lasting Graves disease. Time point in this sample: newly diagnosed GD, antithyroid drugs for less than 3 months. Extracted PBMC RNA gave rise to the TCR library. Assembly of TCR beta libraries relied on iRepertoire HTBI primers together with Arm-PCR of CDR3 regions. One entry per CDR3 protein, called by TCRdb with MiXCR from the multiplex PCR reads. The sample holds roughly 380,000 distinct CDR3 sequences, roughly a sixth seen once. CDR3 length: 17 residues. Per germline, CDR1 SGHRS and CDR2 YFSETQ. V lost 0 bases and J lost 5; bases outside the gene matches: 9. Many counts were recorded for this clonotype.

Sequencing was performed on peripheral blood mononuclear cells (PBMCs), taken at new diagnosis, from a patient treated with antithyroid drugs. The chain uses TRBV5-1 and TRBJ2-3; 10 positions agree with TRBD2. This clonotype was obtained from a female donor with Graves disease. The CDR3: CASSLDPNSGGIDTQYF. The CDR3 nucleotides are TGCGCCAGCAGCTTGGACCCCAATAGCGGGGGGATAGATACGCAGTATTTT.